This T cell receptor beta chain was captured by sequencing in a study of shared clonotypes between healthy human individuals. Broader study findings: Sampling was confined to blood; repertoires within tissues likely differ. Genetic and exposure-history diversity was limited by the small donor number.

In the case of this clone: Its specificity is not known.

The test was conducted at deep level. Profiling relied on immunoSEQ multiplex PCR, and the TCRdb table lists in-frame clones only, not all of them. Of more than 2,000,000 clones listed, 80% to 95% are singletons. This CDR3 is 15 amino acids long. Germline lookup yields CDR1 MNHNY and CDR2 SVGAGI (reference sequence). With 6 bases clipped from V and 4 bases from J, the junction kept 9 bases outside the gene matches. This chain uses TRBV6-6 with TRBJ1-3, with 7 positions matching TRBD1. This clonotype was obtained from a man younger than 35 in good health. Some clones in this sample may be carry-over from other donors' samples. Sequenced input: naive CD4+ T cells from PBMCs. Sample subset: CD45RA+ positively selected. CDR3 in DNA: TGTGCCAGCAGCCCCAACACAGGGGCAGGAAACACCATATATTTT. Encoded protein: CASSPNTGAGNTIYF.